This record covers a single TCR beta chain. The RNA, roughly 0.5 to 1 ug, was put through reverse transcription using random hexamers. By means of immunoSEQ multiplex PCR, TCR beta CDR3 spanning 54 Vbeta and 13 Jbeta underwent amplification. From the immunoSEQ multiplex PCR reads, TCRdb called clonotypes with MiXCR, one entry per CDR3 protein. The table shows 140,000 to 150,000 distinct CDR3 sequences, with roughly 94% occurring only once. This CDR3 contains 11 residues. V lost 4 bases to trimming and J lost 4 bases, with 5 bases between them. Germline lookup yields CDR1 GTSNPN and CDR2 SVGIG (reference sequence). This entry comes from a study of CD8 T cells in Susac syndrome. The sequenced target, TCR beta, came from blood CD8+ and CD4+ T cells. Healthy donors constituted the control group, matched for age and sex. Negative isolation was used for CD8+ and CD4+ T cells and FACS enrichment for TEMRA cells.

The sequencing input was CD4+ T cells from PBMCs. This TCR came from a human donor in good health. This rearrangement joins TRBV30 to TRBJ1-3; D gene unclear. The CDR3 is CAWIRGNTIYF. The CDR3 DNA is TGTGCCTGGATCCGGGGAAACACCATATATTTT. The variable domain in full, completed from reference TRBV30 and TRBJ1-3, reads SQTIHQWPATLVQPVGSPLSLECTVEGTSNPNLYWYRQAAGRGLQLLFYSVGIGQISSEVPQNLSASRPQDRQFILSSKKLLLSDSGFYLCAWIRGNTIYFGEGSWLTVV.